The clone carrying this T cell receptor beta chain has a single count. These data are taken from a study of blood T cell repertoires in COVID-19. The CDR3 spans 15 residues. Germline V gene data show CDR1 as SGDLS and CDR2 as YYNGEE. Trimming took off 0 bases at V and 5 bases at J, with 12 bases between the two ends. In the study's own analysis: Reference gene primers were amplified, and this amplification served to estimate nucleated cell counts. Profiled with immunoSEQ multiplex PCR; TCRdb holds only in-frame clones, not every one. V and J calls and clone size are given by that table; D and trimming were obtained from the DNA. This sample has 97,000 or so clones, with around 81% found just once.

The source material was peripheral blood. V is TRBV9 and J is TRBJ2-1, with a tentative D call TRBD1 (6 bases). The TCR comes from a man aged 60 to 75 with acute or convalescent COVID-19. In nucleotides, the CDR3 is TGTGCCAGCAGCGTAGAGAGGGACATTAACAATGAGCAGTTCTTC. Translated, it gives CASSVERDINNEQFF.